This T cell receptor (beta chain) comes out of a study of blood T cell repertoires in COVID-19. Study overall: Collection of acute and convalescent COVID-19 samples took place in the United States, Italy and Spain. Sample material is recorded as cDNA or gDNA derived from T cells, B-cell-depleted T cells, or PBMCs.

Per the original data handling: Amplification of reference gene primers provided the estimated nucleated cell counts. Profiling relied on immunoSEQ multiplex PCR, and the TCRdb table lists in-frame clones only, not all of them. The V and J calls and clone size were taken over from that table, and D and trimming were inferred from the DNA. In the table there are 90,000 to 110,000 clones, 81% of which are singletons. J lost 4 bases, V lost 4 bases, and 6 bases had no gene match. Germline V lookup: CDR1 MNHEY, CDR2 SVGAGI. The CDR3 loop spans 16 amino acids. V and J are TRBV6-5 and TRBJ2-6, with 8 positions matching TRBD1. Source material: peripheral blood. The clonotype originates from a man older than 75 with acute or convalescent COVID-19. DNA of the CDR3: TGTGCCAGCAGTTTGACAGGGGCGACAGGGGCCAACGTCCTGACTTTC. This codes for CASSLTGATGANVLTF.